Sequencing of this TCR beta chain was carried out in a study of T cell changes during pregnancy in multiple sclerosis. Assay used: immunoSEQ multiplex PCR; TCRdb lists only in-frame clones, some missing. The table includes approximately 99,000 clones, roughly nine tenths detected once. CDR1 LNHNV and CDR2 YYDKDF come from the germline V gene (reference sequence). V lost 5 bases to trimming and J lost 8 bases, with 10 bases between them. CDR3 length: 12 residues. The chain carries TRBV15 and TRBJ1-5; D remains ambiguous. The origin of this receptor is a female donor in good health, enrolled as a control in a pregnancy study. The starting material was peripheral blood, obtained in the second trimester of pregnancy. The CDR3 protein is CATSLRHEPQHF. CDR3 nucleotides: TGTGCCACCAGCCTGCGACACGAGCCCCAGCATTTT.